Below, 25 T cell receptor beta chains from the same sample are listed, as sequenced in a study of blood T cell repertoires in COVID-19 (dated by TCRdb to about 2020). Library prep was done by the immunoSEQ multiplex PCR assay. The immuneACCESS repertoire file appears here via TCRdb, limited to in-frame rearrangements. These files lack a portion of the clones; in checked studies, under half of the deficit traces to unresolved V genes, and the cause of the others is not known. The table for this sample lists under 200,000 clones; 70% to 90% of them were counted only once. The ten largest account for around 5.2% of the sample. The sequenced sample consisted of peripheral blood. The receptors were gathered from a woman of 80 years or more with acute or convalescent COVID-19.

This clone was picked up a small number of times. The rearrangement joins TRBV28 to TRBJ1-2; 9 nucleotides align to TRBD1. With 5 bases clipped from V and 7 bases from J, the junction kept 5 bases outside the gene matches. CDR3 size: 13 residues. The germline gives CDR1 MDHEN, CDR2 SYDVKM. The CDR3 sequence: CASSRDRVLGYTF. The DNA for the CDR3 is TGTGCCAGCAGTCGGGACAGGGTGCTTGGCTACACCTTC.

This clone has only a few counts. Written as DNA, the CDR3 is TGTGCCAGCAGCTTGGGACCACTATACTCTTCACCCCTCCACTTT. Translating gives CASSLGPLYSSPLHF. The rearrangement joins TRBV5-5 to TRBJ1-6; no reliable D call. The CDR3 covers 15 residues. Trimming left V 0 bases short and J 9 bases short, with 13 bases between. Germline lookup yields CDR1 SGHKS and CDR2 YYEKEE (reference sequence).

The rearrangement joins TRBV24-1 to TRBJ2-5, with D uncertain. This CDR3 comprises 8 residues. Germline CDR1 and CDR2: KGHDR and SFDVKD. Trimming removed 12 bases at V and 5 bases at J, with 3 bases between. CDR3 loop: CAAETQYF. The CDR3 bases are TGTGCCGCGGAGACCCAGTACTTC.

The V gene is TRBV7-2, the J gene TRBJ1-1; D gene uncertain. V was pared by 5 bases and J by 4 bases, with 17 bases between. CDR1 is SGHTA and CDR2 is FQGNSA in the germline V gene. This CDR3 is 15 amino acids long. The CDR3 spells CASSPRQDRGTEAFF. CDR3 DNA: TGTGCCAGCAGCCCCCGGCAGGACCGGGGCACTGAAGCTTTCTTT.

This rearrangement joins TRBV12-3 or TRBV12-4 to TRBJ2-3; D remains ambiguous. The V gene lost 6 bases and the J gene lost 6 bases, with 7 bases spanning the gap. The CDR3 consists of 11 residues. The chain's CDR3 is CASSLSDTQYF. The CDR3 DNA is TGTGCCAGCAGCCTTAGTGATACGCAGTATTTT.

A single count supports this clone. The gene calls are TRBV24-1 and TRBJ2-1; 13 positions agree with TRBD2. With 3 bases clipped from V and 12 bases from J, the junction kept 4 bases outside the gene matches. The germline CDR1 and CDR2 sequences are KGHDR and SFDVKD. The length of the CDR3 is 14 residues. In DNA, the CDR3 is TGTGCCACCAGTGATCGGACTAGCGGGAGTTCGCAGTTCTTC. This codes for CATSDRTSGSSQFF.

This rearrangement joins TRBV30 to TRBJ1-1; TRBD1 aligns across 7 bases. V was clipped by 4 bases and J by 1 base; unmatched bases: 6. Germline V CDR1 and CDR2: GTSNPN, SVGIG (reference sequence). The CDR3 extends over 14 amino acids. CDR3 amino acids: CAWTLGQSNTEAFF. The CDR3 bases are TGTGCCTGGACCCTGGGACAGTCGAACACTGAAGCTTTCTTT.

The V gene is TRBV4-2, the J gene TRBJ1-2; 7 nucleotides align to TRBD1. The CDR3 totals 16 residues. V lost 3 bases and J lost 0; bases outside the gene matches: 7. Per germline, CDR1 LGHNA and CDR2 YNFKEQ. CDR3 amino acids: CASSHVTGRANYGYTF. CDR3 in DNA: TGTGCCAGCAGCCACGTGACAGGGAGAGCTAACTATGGCTACACCTTC.

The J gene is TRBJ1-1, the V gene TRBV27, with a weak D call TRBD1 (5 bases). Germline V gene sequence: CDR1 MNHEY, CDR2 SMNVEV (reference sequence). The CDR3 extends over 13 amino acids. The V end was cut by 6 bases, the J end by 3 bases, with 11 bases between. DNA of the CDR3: TGTGCCAGCAGGACCAACAGGTACACTGAAGCTTTCTTT. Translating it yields CASRTNRYTEAFF.

CDR3 in amino acids: CASSVWTGVTDTQYF. DNA for the CDR3: TGTGCCAGCAGCGTATGGACAGGGGTCACAGATACGCAGTATTTT. The chain couples TRBV9 to TRBJ2-3; 9 bases align to TRBD1. This CDR3 has 15 amino acids. Trimming cost V 1 base and J 2 bases; bases outside gene matches: 2. Germline CDR1 reads SGDLS; CDR2 reads YYNGEE.

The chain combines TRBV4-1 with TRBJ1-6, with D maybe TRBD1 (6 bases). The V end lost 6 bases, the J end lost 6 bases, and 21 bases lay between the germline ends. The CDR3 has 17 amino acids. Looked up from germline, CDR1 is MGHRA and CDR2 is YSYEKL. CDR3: CASSSAFPGQLNSPLHF. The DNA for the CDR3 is TGCGCCAGCAGTTCAGCGTTTCCGGGACAACTTAATTCACCCCTCCACTTT.

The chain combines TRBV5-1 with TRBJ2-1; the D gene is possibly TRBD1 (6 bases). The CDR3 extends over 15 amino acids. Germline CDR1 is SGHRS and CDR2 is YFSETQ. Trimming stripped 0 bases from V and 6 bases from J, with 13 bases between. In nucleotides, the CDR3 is TGCGCCAGCAGCTTGGCCCCCGGACAGCCCAATGAGCAGTTCTTC. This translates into CASSLAPGQPNEQFF.

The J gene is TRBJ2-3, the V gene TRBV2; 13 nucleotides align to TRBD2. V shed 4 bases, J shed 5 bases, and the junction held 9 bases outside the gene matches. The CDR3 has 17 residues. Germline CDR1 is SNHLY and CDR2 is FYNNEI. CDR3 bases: TGTGCCAGCAGTGCACCCTCGGGACTAGCGGGAATAGATACGCAGTATTTT. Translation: CASSAPSGLAGIDTQYF.

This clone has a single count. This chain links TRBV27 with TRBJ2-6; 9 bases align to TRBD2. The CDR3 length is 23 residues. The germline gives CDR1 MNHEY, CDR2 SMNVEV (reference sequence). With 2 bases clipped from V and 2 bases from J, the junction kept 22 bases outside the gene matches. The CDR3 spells CASSLRPNPFRGTSQTGANVLTF. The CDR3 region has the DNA TGTGCCAGCAGTTTACGCCCTAACCCCTTCAGGGGGACTAGCCAGACTGGGGCCAACGTCCTGACTTTC.

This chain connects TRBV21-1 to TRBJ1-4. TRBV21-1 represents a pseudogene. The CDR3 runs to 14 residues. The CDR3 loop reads CASSKAKRGEKLFF. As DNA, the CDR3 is TGTGCCAGCAGCAAAGCGAAACGGGGGGAAAAACTGTTTTTT.

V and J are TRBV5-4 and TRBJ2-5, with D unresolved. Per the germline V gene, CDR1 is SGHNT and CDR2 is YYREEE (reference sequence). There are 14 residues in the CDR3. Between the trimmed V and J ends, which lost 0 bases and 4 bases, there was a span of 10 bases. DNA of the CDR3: TGTGCCAGCAGCTTGGCTTCCGTCCCAGAGACCCAGTACTTC. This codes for CASSLASVPETQYF.

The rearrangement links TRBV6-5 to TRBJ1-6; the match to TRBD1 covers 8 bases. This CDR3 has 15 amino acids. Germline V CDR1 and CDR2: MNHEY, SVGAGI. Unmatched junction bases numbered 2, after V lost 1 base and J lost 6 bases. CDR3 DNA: TGTGCCAGCAGTTACTGCCAGGGGGCTAATTCACCCCTCCACTTT. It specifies CASSYCQGANSPLHF.

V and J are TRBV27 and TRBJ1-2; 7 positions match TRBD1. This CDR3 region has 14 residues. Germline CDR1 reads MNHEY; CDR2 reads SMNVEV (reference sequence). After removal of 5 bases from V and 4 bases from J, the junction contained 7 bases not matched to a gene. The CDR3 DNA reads TGTGCCAGCAGTCCCCTACAGGGGTTCTATGGCTACACCTTC. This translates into CASSPLQGFYGYTF.

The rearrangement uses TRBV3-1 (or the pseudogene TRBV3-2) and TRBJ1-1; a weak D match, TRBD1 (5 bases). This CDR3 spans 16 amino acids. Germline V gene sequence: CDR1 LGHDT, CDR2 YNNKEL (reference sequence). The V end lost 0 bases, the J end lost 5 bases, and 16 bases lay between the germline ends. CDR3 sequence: CASSQDSAGGGTEAFF. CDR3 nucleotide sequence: TGTGCCAGCAGCCAAGATTCGGCGGGGGGTGGAACTGAAGCTTTCTTT.

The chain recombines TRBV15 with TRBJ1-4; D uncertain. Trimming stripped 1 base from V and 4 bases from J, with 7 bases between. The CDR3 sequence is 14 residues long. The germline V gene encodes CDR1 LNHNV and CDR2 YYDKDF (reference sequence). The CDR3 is CATSRGELNEKLFF. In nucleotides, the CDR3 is TGTGCCACCAGCAGAGGAGAGCTTAATGAAAAACTGTTTTTT.

This CDR3 is CASSYGWGYGEKLFF. The CDR3 DNA reads as TGTGCCAGCAGTTACGGTTGGGGCTACGGTGAAAAACTGTTTTTT. V usage is TRBV6-5 and J usage is TRBJ1-4; tentative D call: TRBD1 (5 bases). The CDR3 spans 15 residues. Germline CDR1 and CDR2: MNHEY and SVGAGI. The V end lost 2 bases, the J end lost 7 bases, and 14 bases lay between the germline ends.

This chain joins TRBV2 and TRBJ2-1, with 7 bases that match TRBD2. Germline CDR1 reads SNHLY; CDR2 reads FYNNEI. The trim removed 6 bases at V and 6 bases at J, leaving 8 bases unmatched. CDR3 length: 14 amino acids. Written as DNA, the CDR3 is TGTGCCAGCAGACGGACTAGTGGCCCCAATGAGCAGTTCTTC. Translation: CASRRTSGPNEQFF.

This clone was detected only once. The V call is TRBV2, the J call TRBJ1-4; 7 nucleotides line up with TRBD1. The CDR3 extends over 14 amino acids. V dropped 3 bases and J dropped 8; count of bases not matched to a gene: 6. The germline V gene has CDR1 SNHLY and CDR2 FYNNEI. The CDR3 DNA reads TGTGCCAGCAGTGACGACAGGGCGAGAGAAAAACTGTTTTTT. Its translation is CASSDDRAREKLFF. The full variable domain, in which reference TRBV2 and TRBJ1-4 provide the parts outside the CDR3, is EPEVTQTPSHQVTQMGQEVILRCVPISNHLYFYWYRQILGQKVEFLVSFYNNEISEKSEIFDDQFSVERPDGSNFTLKIRSTKLEDSAMYFCASSDDRAREKLFFGSGTQLSVL.

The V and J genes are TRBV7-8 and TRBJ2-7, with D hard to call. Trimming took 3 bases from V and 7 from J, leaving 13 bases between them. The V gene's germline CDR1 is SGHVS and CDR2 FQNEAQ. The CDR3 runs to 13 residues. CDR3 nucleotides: TGTGCCAGCAGCTTCAACAGACAATTGGAGCAGTACTTC. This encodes CASSFNRQLEQYF.

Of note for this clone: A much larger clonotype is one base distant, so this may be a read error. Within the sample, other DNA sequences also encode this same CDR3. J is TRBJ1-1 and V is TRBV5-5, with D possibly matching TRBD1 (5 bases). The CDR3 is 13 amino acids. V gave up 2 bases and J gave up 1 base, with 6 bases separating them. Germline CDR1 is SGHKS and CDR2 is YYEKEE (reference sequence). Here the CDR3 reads CASSFDRNTEAFF. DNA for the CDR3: TGTGCCAGCAGCTTCGACAGGAACACTGAAGCTTTCTTT.